These 12 T cell receptor beta chains were sequenced from one sample in a study of blood T cell repertoires in COVID-19 (dated by TCRdb to the early 2020s). Libraries were built with the immunoSEQ multiplex PCR assay. Here the immuneACCESS table is served through TCRdb, limited to in-frame sequences with V and J called. Missing clones are a known gap in these copies; in checked studies unresolved V genes cover under half, and the rest lacks a known reason. This sample is represented by fewer than 250,000 clones; around four fifths of them were singletons. 2.9% of the sample lies in the top ten. Specimen: peripheral blood. The receptors stem from a man aged 45-60 years with active or convalescent COVID-19.

The chain recombines TRBV5-1 with TRBJ2-5; 7 bases match TRBD2. Germline V lookup: CDR1 SGHRS, CDR2 YFSETQ. The CDR3 extends over 13 amino acids. Losses at the gene ends were 4 bases for V and 4 bases for J; bases not matched to a gene: 4. The DNA for the CDR3 is TGCGCCAGCAGCCCACCGGGGGGAGAGACCCAGTACTTC. Encoded protein: CASSPPGGETQYF. The full variable domain, with the rest looked up from reference TRBV5-1 and TRBJ2-5, is KAGVTQTPRYLIKTRGQQVTLSCSPISGHRSVSWYQQTPGQGLQFLFEYFSETQRNKGNFPGRFSGRQFSNSRSEMNVSTLELGDSALYLCASSPPGGETQYFGPGTRLLVL.

The table lists this clone with many counts. The V gene is TRBV3-1 (or the pseudogene TRBV3-2), the J gene TRBJ1-3; D unresolved. Trimming removed 4 bases from V and 10 bases from J, with 11 bases in between. CDR3 length: 12 residues. CDR1 is LGHDT, CDR2 YNNKEL, per germline (reference sequence). CDR3 residues: CASSPSSRTIYF. CDR3 bases: TGTGCCAGCAGCCCCTCGTCCAGGACCATATATTTT.

CDR3 protein: CASLSGVPTEAFF. The DNA of the CDR3 is TGTGCCAGTTTATCAGGGGTTCCCACTGAAGCTTTCTTT. The chain carries TRBV6-5 and TRBJ1-1, with D possibly being TRBD1 (6 bases). The CDR3 loop spans 13 amino acids. Germline V CDR1 and CDR2: MNHEY, SVGAGI. V shed 9 bases and J shed 4 bases, with 15 bases lying between them.

This clone was seen a handful of times. This rearrangement joins TRBV3-1 (or the pseudogene TRBV3-2) to TRBJ2-1; possibly TRBD2 for D (5 bases). The CDR3 contains 13 residues. V lost 6 bases to trimming and J lost 6 bases, with 12 bases between them. Germline loops: CDR1 LGHDT, CDR2 YNNKEL (reference sequence). CDR3 sequence: CASRGDTSNEQFF. The CDR3 DNA reads TGTGCCAGCAGGGGAGACACAAGCAATGAGCAGTTCTTC.

The V gene is TRBV2, the J gene TRBJ1-1; 8 nucleotides line up with TRBD1. Germline V gene sequence: CDR1 SNHLY, CDR2 FYNNEI. J lost 7 bases, V lost 8 bases, and 6 bases had no gene match. This CDR3 region has 12 residues. CDR3: CASEDRVIEAFF. For the CDR3, the DNA is TGTGCCAGCGAGGACAGGGTGATTGAAGCTTTCTTT.

The chain recombines TRBV9 with TRBJ1-6; TRBD1 might be the D (5 bases). Germline V gives CDR1 SGDLS, CDR2 YYNGEE. Trimming pared 4 bases from V and 10 bases from J, leaving 15 bases between. CDR3 length: 14 residues. CDR3 sequence: CASSPDRYPSPLHF. CDR3 DNA: TGTGCCAGCAGCCCCGACAGATACCCCTCACCCCTCCACTTT.

This clone was seen at least ten times. The V call is TRBV6-6, the J call TRBJ2-1; 14 bases agree with TRBD2. Germline V gene lookup returns CDR1 MNHNY and CDR2 SVGAGI (reference sequence). V shed 0 bases, J shed 6 bases, and the junction held 1 base outside the gene matches. The CDR3 consists of 16 residues. The CDR3 DNA sequence: TGTGCCAGCAGTTACTCCGGACTAGCGGGGGGCAATGAGCAGTTCTTC. As protein: CASSYSGLAGGNEQFF.

The CDR3 sequence is CASSLVARGGRGEQFF. CDR3 bases: TGTGCCAGCAGCCTGGTTGCGCGGGGGGGCCGGGGTGAGCAGTTCTTC. This chain uses TRBV7-8 with TRBJ2-1; 9 bases match TRBD2. The CDR3 contains 16 residues. The V and J ends lost 5 bases and 9 bases, in that order; junction bases with no gene match: 14. In germline, CDR1 is SGHVS, CDR2 FQNEAQ.

This chain joins TRBV28 and TRBJ1-5; 8 nucleotides align to TRBD1. V trimming: 1 base; J trimming: 6 bases; junction bases outside the gene matches: 2. This CDR3 comprises 14 residues. Germline V gene sequence: CDR1 MDHEN, CDR2 SYDVKM. The CDR3 is CASSLSTGVQPQHF. CDR3 DNA: TGTGCCAGCAGTTTATCGACAGGGGTTCAGCCCCAGCATTTT.

V gene TRBV18 combines with J gene TRBJ2-1, with a tentative D call TRBD1 (6 bases). Germline V gives CDR1 KGHSH, CDR2 LQKENI. V was pared by 6 bases and J by 0 bases, with 15 bases between. The CDR3 extends over 16 amino acids. The CDR3 DNA reads TGTGCCAGCTCCCCCCGACAGGAAAGCTCCTACAATGAGCAGTTCTTC. It codes for CASSPRQESSYNEQFF.

V is TRBV11-2 and J is TRBJ2-1; D unclear. CDR1 and CDR2 from the germline V gene are SGHAT and FQNNGV. Trimming cost V 5 bases and J 6 bases, with 8 bases left between them. This CDR3 is built from 12 residues. CDR3 sequence reads: CASSPPGNEQFF. The CDR3 region has the DNA TGTGCCAGCAGCCCACCGGGCAATGAGCAGTTCTTC.

The genes are TRBV7-8 and TRBJ2-7; possibly TRBD2 for D (6 bases). The CDR3 covers 15 residues. The germline CDR1 and CDR2 sequences are SGHVS and FQNEAQ. Trimming took 5 bases from V and 5 from J, leaving 19 bases between them. CDR3 sequence reads: CASSPLLAVQDEQYF. CDR3 nucleotide sequence: TGTGCCAGCAGCCCCCTACTAGCAGTGCAGGACGAGCAGTACTTC.